The 26 T cell receptor beta chains presented below share a single source sample, sequenced in a study of post-analysis software for immune sequencing data. Presence of unique molecular identifiers characterized the TCR beta cDNA libraries. TCRdb itself ran the PCR reads through MiXCR, one entry per CDR3 protein. The table lists 820,000 or so distinct CDR3 sequences, approximately 57% of them singletons. The antigens these receptors bind are not known. Study-wide results and caveats: Controls showed lower frequencies than patients for roughly 5 TRBV segments, and TRBV5-6, TRBV5-1 and TRBV20-1 were among these.

What was sequenced was blood. The receptors derive from a girl between 5 and 17 years old with multiple sclerosis.

This clonotype has a handful of counts. The CDR3 coding sequence is TGCGCCAGCAGCGCCAACAGGGGATCGGGCTCCGAGCAGTACTTC. This sequence encodes CASSANRGSGSEQYF. V usage is TRBV5-1 and J usage is TRBJ2-7; 7 nucleotides agree with TRBD1. Germline-derived CDR1 and CDR2 are SGHRS and YFSETQ. Trimming at V came to 4 bases and at J to 6 bases, leaving 13 bases not matched to a gene. The CDR3 spans 15 residues.

This clonotype showed up just a few times. The chain joins TRBV7-8 to TRBJ2-1, with 10 bases fitting TRBD2. CDR3 length: 16 amino acids. In germline, CDR1 is SGHVS, CDR2 FQNEAQ. The V and J ends lost 1 base and 8 bases, in that order; junction bases with no gene match: 8. The CDR3 nucleotides are TGTGCCAGCAGCTTAGGGCTAGCGGGAGTTTTGGATGAGCAGTTCTTC. This sequence encodes CASSLGLAGVLDEQFF.

Only one count was recorded for this clonotype. This chain uses TRBV12-3 or TRBV12-4 with TRBJ2-5; TRBD1 aligns across 8 bases. This CDR3 is built from 15 residues. V lost 2 bases, J lost 9 bases, and 11 bases stayed unmatched. CDR3 loop: CASSLNRGDGEAQYF. The CDR3 nucleotides read TGTGCCAGCAGTTTAAACAGGGGGGATGGGGAGGCCCAGTACTTC.

This clonotype has a handful of counts. This chain connects TRBV29-1 to TRBJ1-1, with D unresolved. In germline, CDR1 is SQVTM, CDR2 ANQGSEA. V lost 3 bases and J lost 5, with 7 bases in between. The CDR3 spans 11 residues. This CDR3 reads CSVDRGTEAFF. DNA of the CDR3: TGCAGCGTTGATCGTGGAACTGAAGCTTTCTTT.

The genes are TRBV6-2 or TRBV6-3 and TRBJ2-6; no reliable D call. Trimming removed 10 bases from V and 2 bases from J, with 9 bases in between. The CDR3 is 13 residues long. The germline CDR1 and CDR2 sequences are MNHEY and SVGEGT. The CDR3 spells CATLDPGANVLTF. In DNA, the CDR3 is TGTGCCACCTTAGACCCTGGGGCCAACGTCCTGACTTTC.

This chain links TRBV5-1 with TRBJ2-7; TRBD1 aligns across 7 bases. The CDR3 loop spans 15 amino acids. CDR1 and CDR2 (germline): SGHRS, YFSETQ. V lost 5 bases and J lost 7; bases outside the gene matches: 15. The DNA for the CDR3 is TGCGCCAGCAGAATAGGGGGCAGCTCCTACAATGAGCAGTACTTC. It encodes CASRIGGSSYNEQYF.

CDR3 loop: CAITQAGGGAIDEQFF. The CDR3 DNA reads as TGTGCCATCACTCAAGCGGGGGGTGGGGCAATCGATGAGCAGTTCTTC. The J gene is TRBJ2-1, the V gene TRBV10-3; TRBD2 matches at 9 bases. The germline V gene has CDR1 ENHRY and CDR2 SYGVKD. The CDR3 runs to 16 residues. V dropped 7 bases and J dropped 8; count of bases not matched to a gene: 15.

The chain combines TRBV2 with TRBJ2-4; D is unclear. The CDR3 has 16 residues. Deletions cut 4 bases from V and 0 bases from J, with 13 bases between. CDR1 is SNHLY and CDR2 is FYNNEI in the germline V gene. CDR3 in amino acids: CASSALSKLAKNIQYF. The CDR3 DNA follows: TGTGCCAGCAGTGCTCTCAGCAAACTAGCCAAAAACATTCAGTACTTC. The full variable domain, its missing parts supplied by reference TRBV2 and TRBJ2-4, is EPEVTQTPSHQVTQMGQEVILRCVPISNHLYFYWYRQILGQKVEFLVSFYNNEISEKSEIFDDQFSVERPDGSNFTLKIRSTKLEDSAMYFCASSALSKLAKNIQYFGAGTRLSVL.

The CDR3 loop reads CASSYSASEDSPLHF. The CDR3 DNA reads TGTGCCAGCAGTTACTCGGCCTCCGAAGATTCACCCCTCCACTTT. This chain links TRBV6-5 with TRBJ1-6; D remains ambiguous. Germline CDR1 MNHEY, CDR2 SVGAGI. CDR3 length equals 15 residues. Trimming removed 0 bases at V and 8 bases at J, with 11 bases between.

V usage is TRBV12-5 and J usage is TRBJ2-7; no reliable D call. V lost 1 base and J lost 3, with 4 bases in between. The CDR3 runs 12 residues. Germline CDR1 LGHNT, CDR2 FRNRAP. CDR3 in DNA: TGTGCTAGTGGTTTGGAGCTCTACGAGCAGTACTTC. This gives the protein CASGLELYEQYF.

This clonotype was seen more than once but under ten times. For the CDR3, the DNA is TGCAGCGTTGAAGGACTTACAGGGTACGATGAGCAGTTCTTC. Its protein is CSVEGLTGYDEQFF. The genes are TRBV29-1 and TRBJ2-1, with D perhaps TRBD1 (6 bases). From germline, CDR1 is SQVTM and CDR2 ANQGSEA. The CDR3 has 14 residues. Trimming stripped 1 base from V and 8 bases from J, with 15 bases between.

The chain has TRBV5-5 and TRBJ2-1; 13 positions agree with TRBD2. V shed 4 bases and J 0 bases; nucleotides not matched to a gene: 13. Per the germline V gene, CDR1 is SGHKS and CDR2 is YYEKEE (reference sequence). The CDR3 loop spans 20 amino acids. The CDR3: CASSDPGLAGVGSSYNEQFF. CDR3 DNA: TGTGCCAGCAGCGATCCTGGACTAGCGGGAGTCGGGAGCTCCTACAATGAGCAGTTCTTC.

This sequence joins TRBV6-1 and TRBJ1-5; 8 bases match TRBD1. This CDR3 spans 17 amino acids. Germline V CDR1 and CDR2: MNHNS, SASEGT. V lost 6 bases and J lost 6; bases outside the gene matches: 16. The CDR3 region is CASSDPTGATRSQPQHF. CDR3 bases: TGTGCCAGCAGCGACCCGACAGGGGCGACCAGGAGTCAGCCCCAGCATTTT.

The chain links TRBV6-5 to TRBJ2-3, with D possibly being TRBD1 (5 bases). CDR1 MNHEY and CDR2 SVGAGI come from the germline V gene. This CDR3 has 13 amino acids. The ends were cut back, 5 bases at V and 3 bases at J, with 9 bases in the middle. CDR3 loop: CASSVRATDTQYF. As DNA, the CDR3 is TGTGCCAGCAGTGTCAGGGCGACAGATACGCAGTATTTT.

This sequence joins TRBV7-8 and TRBJ2-3; 9 positions agree with TRBD2. With 4 bases clipped from V and 0 bases from J, the junction kept 8 bases outside the gene matches. CDR3 length equals 17 residues. Per the germline V gene, CDR1 is SGHVS and CDR2 is FQNEAQ. CDR3 loop: CASSYRLAVTSTDTQYF. The CDR3 DNA reads as TGTGCCAGCAGCTACCGACTAGCGGTTACTAGCACAGATACGCAGTATTTT.

This chain links TRBV30 with TRBJ2-3; TRBD1 might be the D (5 bases). The CDR3 spans 14 residues. Germline CDR1 GTSNPN, CDR2 SVGIG (reference sequence). V was clipped by 2 bases and J by 6 bases, with 15 bases between them. DNA for the CDR3: TGTGCCTGGAGTCGAACAGGAGCAGGGGATACGCAGTATTTT. Its translation: CAWSRTGAGDTQYF.

The chain links TRBV3-1 to TRBJ1-2; maybe TRBD1 (5 bases). The CDR3 consists of 13 residues. Per germline, CDR1 LGHDT and CDR2 YNNKEL (reference sequence). V was trimmed by 4 bases and J by 8 bases, leaving 14 bases between them. CDR3 in DNA: TGTGCCAGCAGCCCTACTGGGGCGAAAGGCTACACCTTC. Translation gives CASSPTGAKGYTF. Together with reference TRBV3-1 and TRBJ1-2, the CDR3 gives the full variable domain: DTAVSQTPKYLVTQMGNDKSIKCEQNLGHDTMYWYKQDSKKFLKIMFSYNNKELIINETVPNRFSPKSPDKAHLNLHINSLELGDSAVYFCASSPTGAKGYTFGSGTRLTVV.

This rearrangement joins TRBV9 to TRBJ1-1; TRBD1 might be the D (6 bases). Germline V gene lookup returns CDR1 SGDLS and CDR2 YYNGEE. The CDR3 contains 18 residues. V lost 0 bases, J lost 1 base, and 19 bases lay in between. The CDR3 DNA reads as TGTGCCAGCAGCGTAGCAGCATACACGGGACATAAGAACACTGAAGCTTTCTTT. Translating gives CASSVAAYTGHKNTEAFF.

This chain links TRBV20-1 with TRBJ2-4; tentative D call: TRBD1 (6 bases). The J call is in doubt because the DNA end fits TRBJ2-7 better. The V gene's germline CDR1 is DFQATT and CDR2 SNEGSKA (reference sequence). The CDR3 has 14 residues. The CDR3 sequence is CSARTTTGNYEQYF. CDR3 in DNA: TGCAGTGCTAGAACAACCACAGGGAACTACGAGCAGTACTTC.

This clonotype was seen a single time. This chain joins TRBV3-1 and TRBJ1-6; D remains ambiguous. Deletions cut 5 bases from V and 10 bases from J, with 9 bases between. Germline CDR1 and CDR2: LGHDT and YNNKEL (reference sequence). This CDR3 is 12 amino acids long. The CDR3 DNA is TGTGCCAGCAGCTCCCCGGGATCACCCCTCCACTTT. Amino acid sequence: CASSSPGSPLHF.

This clonotype was picked up a small number of times. V and J are TRBV28 and TRBJ2-7, with D possibly TRBD1 on 5 matching bases. This CDR3 has 16 residues. Between the trimmed V and J ends, which lost 4 bases and 1 base, there was a span of 17 bases. The germline V gene encodes CDR1 MDHEN and CDR2 SYDVKM. The CDR3: CASSSQTEYPSYEQYF. DNA for the CDR3: TGTGCCAGCAGTTCCCAGACAGAATATCCTTCCTACGAGCAGTACTTC.

The chain couples TRBV20-1 to TRBJ2-7, with 8 bases matching TRBD1. This CDR3 is 14 amino acids long. After removal of 4 bases from V and 0 bases from J, the junction contained 5 bases not matched to a gene. Germline V gene lookup returns CDR1 DFQATT and CDR2 SNEGSKA (reference sequence). Here the CDR3 reads CSATGGSGSYEQYF. Here the CDR3 DNA reads TGCAGTGCTACAGGGGGCTCGGGCTCCTACGAGCAGTACTTC.

This clonotype was detected only a few times. This sequence joins TRBV12-3 or TRBV12-4 and TRBJ2-3; the match to TRBD2 covers 10 bases. Trimming at V came to 0 bases and at J to 4 bases, leaving 16 bases not matched to a gene. CDR3 length: 20 amino acids. As DNA, the CDR3 is TGTGCCAGCAGTTTAGCCCCCCCGGGACTAGCGTCAAAGGGGGCAGATACGCAGTATTTT. This encodes CASSLAPPGLASKGADTQYF.

This clonotype was picked up a small number of times. The CDR3 protein is CASSPSRDSYGYTF. CDR3 DNA sequence: TGTGCCAGCAGCCCCAGCAGGGATAGCTATGGCTACACCTTC. The chain uses TRBV9 and TRBJ1-2; possible D gene TRBD1, 5 bases. Germline-derived CDR1 and CDR2 are SGDLS and YYNGEE. V shed 4 bases and J shed 4 bases, with 14 bases lying between them. This CDR3 comprises 14 residues.

CDR3 sequence: CASSELTGGIDEQYF. The CDR3 nucleotides read TGTGCCAGCAGTGAATTAACAGGGGGAATCGACGAGCAGTACTTC. V is TRBV25-1 and J is TRBJ2-7, with TRBD1 matching over 8 bases. Trimming removed 1 base from V and 5 bases from J; junction bases left unmatched: 7. The CDR3 is 15 amino acids. Germline CDR1 and CDR2: MGHDK and SYGVNS.

The chain couples TRBV7-2 to TRBJ2-1; D remains unclear. Germline V gene sequence: CDR1 SGHTA, CDR2 FQGNSA. This CDR3 has 15 residues. Trimming took 2 bases from V and 0 from J, leaving 8 bases between them. DNA for the CDR3: TGTGCCAGCAGCTTAAAACGAAGCTCCTACAATGAGCAGTTCTTC. It codes for CASSLKRSSYNEQFF. The complete variable domain, with remaining parts taken from reference TRBV7-2 and TRBJ2-1, reads GAGVSQSPSNKVTEKGKDVELRCDPISGHTALYWYRQSLGQGLEFLIYFQGNSAPDKSGLPSDRFSAERTGGSVSTLTIQRTQQEDSAVYLCASSLKRSSYNEQFFGPGTRLTVL.